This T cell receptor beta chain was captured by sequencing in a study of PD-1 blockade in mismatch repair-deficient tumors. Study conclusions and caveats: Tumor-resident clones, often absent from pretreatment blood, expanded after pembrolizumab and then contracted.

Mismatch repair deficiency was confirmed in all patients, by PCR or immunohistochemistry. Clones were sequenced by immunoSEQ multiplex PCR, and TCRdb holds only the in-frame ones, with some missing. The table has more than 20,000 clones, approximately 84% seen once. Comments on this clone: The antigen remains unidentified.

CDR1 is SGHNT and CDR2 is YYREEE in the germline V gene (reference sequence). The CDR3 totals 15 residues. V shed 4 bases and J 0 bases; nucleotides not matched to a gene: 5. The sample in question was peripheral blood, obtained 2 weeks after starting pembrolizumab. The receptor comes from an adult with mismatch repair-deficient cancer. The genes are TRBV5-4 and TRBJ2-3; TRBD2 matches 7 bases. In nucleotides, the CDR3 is TGTGCCAGCAGCCTGAGTAGCGGGAGCACAGATACGCAGTATTTT. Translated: CASSLSSGSTDTQYF.